These 5 T cell receptor beta chains share one sample of origin, sequenced in a study of shared T cell receptors in the human thymus. The method was immunoSEQ multiplex PCR; TCRdb's version includes in-frame clones alone and lacks a portion of them. Of roughly 710,000 clones detected, 75% to 90% appear once; the ten largest clones hold 0.0095% to 0.011%. The same sample was also used in a study of human thymus T cells.

Input material: thymocytes. The receptors shown here come from a girl younger than two with a congenital heart defect.

This clone was counted a single time. The V and J genes are TRBV2 and TRBJ2-3; 9 positions agree with TRBD2. V lost 8 bases to trimming and J lost 4 bases; unmatched junction nucleotides: 4. The germline gives CDR1 SNHLY, CDR2 FYNNEI. CDR3 length: 13 amino acids. CDR3 in DNA: TGTGCCAGCGCGGGGGGGGGCGCAGATACGCAGTATTTT. Amino acid sequence: CASAGGGADTQYF.

Only a few counts were recorded for this clone. The chain has TRBV19 and TRBJ2-5, with 9 nucleotides matching TRBD1. This CDR3 spans 17 amino acids. V lost 5 bases, J lost 2 bases, and 12 bases stayed unmatched. Germline CDR1 and CDR2: LNHDA and SQIVND (reference sequence). DNA of the CDR3: TGTGCCAGTAGTGCTACGCGGGACAGGGAGCTGCAAGAGACCCAGTACTTC. Translating gives CASSATRDRELQETQYF.

V gene TRBV30 combines with J gene TRBJ1-2; D gene ambiguous. There are 12 residues in the CDR3. The V end was cut by 3 bases, the J end by 4 bases, with 9 bases between. Germline-derived CDR1 and CDR2 are GTSNPN and SVGIG (reference sequence). CDR3 protein: CAWSVVSYGYTF. The CDR3 DNA reads as TGTGCCTGGAGCGTCGTCTCCTATGGCTACACCTTC. Full variable domain (outside the CDR3, taken from reference TRBV30 and TRBJ1-2): SQTIHQWPATLVQPVGSPLSLECTVEGTSNPNLYWYRQAAGRGLQLLFYSVGIGQISSEVPQNLSASRPQDRQFILSSKKLLLSDSGFYLCAWSVVSYGYTFGSGTRLTVV.

The genes are TRBV30 and TRBJ2-2; 10 bases agree with TRBD2. The ends lost 1 base at V and 1 base at J; junction bases unmatched: 3. Germline CDR1 and CDR2: GTSNPN and SVGIG (reference sequence). The CDR3 extends over 16 amino acids. DNA of the CDR3: TGTGCCTGGAGTGCTCTAGCGGGGGAGAACACCGGGGAGCTGTTTTTT. Translating it yields CAWSALAGENTGELFF.

The chain employs TRBV4-1 and TRBJ1-3; D gene uncertain. The ends were cut back, 0 bases at V and 0 bases at J, with 15 bases in the middle. Germline V gene lookup returns CDR1 MGHRA and CDR2 YSYEKL. CDR3 length: 18 amino acids. CDR3 loop: CASSQDREDTLSGNTIYF. Here the CDR3 DNA reads TGCGCCAGCAGCCAAGATCGAGAAGACACCCTCTCTGGAAACACCATATATTTT.